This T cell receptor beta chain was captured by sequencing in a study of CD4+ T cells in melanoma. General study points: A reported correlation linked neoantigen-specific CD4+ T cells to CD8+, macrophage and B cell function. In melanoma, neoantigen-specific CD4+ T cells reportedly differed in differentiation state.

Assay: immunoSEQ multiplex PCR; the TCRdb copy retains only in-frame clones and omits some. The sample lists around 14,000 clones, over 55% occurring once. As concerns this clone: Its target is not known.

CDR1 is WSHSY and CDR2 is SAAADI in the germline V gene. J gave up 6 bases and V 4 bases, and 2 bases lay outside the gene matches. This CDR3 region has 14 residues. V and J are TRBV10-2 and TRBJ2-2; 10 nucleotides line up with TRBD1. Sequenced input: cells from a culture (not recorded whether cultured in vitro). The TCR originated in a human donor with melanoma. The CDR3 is CASSGTGGAGELFF. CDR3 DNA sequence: TGCGCCAGCAGTGGGACAGGGGGAGCCGGGGAGCTGTTTTTT.